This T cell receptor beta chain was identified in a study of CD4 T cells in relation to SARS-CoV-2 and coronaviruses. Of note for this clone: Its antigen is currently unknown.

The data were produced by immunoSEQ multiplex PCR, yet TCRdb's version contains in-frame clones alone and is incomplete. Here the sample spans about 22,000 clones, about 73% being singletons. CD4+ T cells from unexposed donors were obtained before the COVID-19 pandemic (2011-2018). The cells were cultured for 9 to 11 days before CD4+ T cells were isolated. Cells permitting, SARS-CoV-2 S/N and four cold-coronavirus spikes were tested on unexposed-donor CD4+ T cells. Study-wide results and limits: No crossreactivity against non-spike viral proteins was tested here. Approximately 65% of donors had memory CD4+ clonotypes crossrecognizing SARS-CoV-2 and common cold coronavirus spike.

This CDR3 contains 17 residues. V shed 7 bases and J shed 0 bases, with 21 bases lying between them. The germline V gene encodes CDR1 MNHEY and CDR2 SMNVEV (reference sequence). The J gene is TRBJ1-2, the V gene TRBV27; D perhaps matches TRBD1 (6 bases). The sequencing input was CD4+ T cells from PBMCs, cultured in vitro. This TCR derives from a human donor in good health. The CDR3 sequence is CASTRWGRGPSNYGYTF. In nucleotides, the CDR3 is TGTGCCAGCACTCGATGGGGCAGGGGACCTTCTAACTATGGCTACACCTTC.